This passage covers 12 T cell receptor beta chains from one sample sequenced in a study of shared clonotypes between healthy human individuals. Generated by immunoSEQ multiplex PCR, the TCRdb table keeps only in-frame clones and is missing some. The table includes 2 million to 2.5 million clones, over 85% detected once. Sequencing was performed on naive CD4+ T cells sorted from blood. Subset in this sample: CD45RA+ positively selected. These receptors all stem from a man in his late teens or twenties in good health.

This clone turned up a few times. The chain couples TRBV30 to TRBJ1-1; 7 positions agree with TRBD1. This CDR3 contains 14 residues. Germline V gene lookup returns CDR1 GTSNPN and CDR2 SVGIG (reference sequence). The V gene end was trimmed by 3 bases and the J gene end by 2 bases; junction bases not matched to a gene: 6. CDR3 protein: CAWRTDRFNTEAFF. The CDR3 DNA reads TGTGCCTGGAGAACGGACAGGTTTAACACTGAAGCTTTCTTT.

Of note for this clone: Distinct nucleotide sequences in the sample also encode this CDR3. The chain combines TRBV4-1 with TRBJ1-4; D unresolved. Between the trimmed V and J ends, which lost 1 base and 0 bases, there was a span of 9 bases. This CDR3 spans 16 amino acids. CDR1 and CDR2 from the germline V gene are MGHRA and YSYEKL. The CDR3 DNA follows: TGCGCCAGCAGCCAAGTGGGGTCAGCAACTAATGAAAAACTGTTTTTT. It translates to CASSQVGSATNEKLFF.

Written as DNA, the CDR3 is TGTGCCAGTAGTTATCTGACAGCGAACACTGAAGCTTTCTTT. Translation gives CASSYLTANTEAFF. The chain carries TRBV19 and TRBJ1-1; D perhaps matches TRBD1 (5 bases). Germline V lookup: CDR1 LNHDA, CDR2 SQIVND (reference sequence). This CDR3 has 14 residues. V shed 5 bases and J shed 1 base, with 11 bases lying between them.

This chain uses TRBV25-1 with TRBJ1-4, with TRBD1 identical over 10 bases. This CDR3 is 16 amino acids long. With 5 bases clipped from V and 6 bases from J, the junction kept 9 bases outside the gene matches. CDR1 and CDR2 from the germline V gene are MGHDK and SYGVNS. CDR3: CASSPPPGQGHEKLFF. The CDR3 DNA sequence: TGTGCCAGCAGTCCCCCTCCGGGACAGGGGCATGAAAAACTGTTTTTT. Together with reference TRBV25-1 and TRBJ1-4, the CDR3 gives the full variable domain: EADIYQTPRYLVIGTGKKITLECSQTMGHDKMYWYQQDPGMELHLIHYSYGVNSTEKGDLSSESTVSRIRTEHFPLTLESARPSHTSQYLCASSPPPGQGHEKLFFGSGTQLSVL.

The chain's CDR3 is CASSEAGQRTQYF. In nucleotides, the CDR3 is TGTGCCAGCAGTGAAGCAGGCCAGAGGACCCAGTACTTC. The V and J genes are TRBV6-1 and TRBJ2-5; D is ambiguous. The germline V and J ends were trimmed by 0 bases and 7 bases, with 9 bases remaining between them. CDR1 is MNHNS and CDR2 is SASEGT in the germline V gene. The CDR3 length is 13 residues.

This clone was counted only a few times. V gene TRBV6-5 combines with J gene TRBJ1-6; D remains ambiguous. Germline values: CDR1 MNHEY, CDR2 SVGAGI. Trimming left V 6 bases short and J 5 bases short, with 11 bases between. The CDR3 is made up of 14 amino acids. The CDR3 DNA reads TGTGCCAGCAGGCCCCGGGGAAATAATTCACCCCTCCACTTT. Encoded protein: CASRPRGNNSPLHF.

In this sample, this clone turned up once. This chain uses TRBV7-9 with TRBJ1-4; maybe TRBD1 (5 bases). The germline CDR1 and CDR2 sequences are SEHNR and FQNEAQ (reference sequence). The CDR3 runs 16 residues. With 5 bases removed from V and 0 bases from J, the gap between germline ends came to 13 bases. DNA of the CDR3: TGTGCCAGCAGCCCAGGGACGCAGGCAACTAATGAAAAACTGTTTTTT. It is translated as CASSPGTQATNEKLFF.

The chain joins TRBV4-1 to TRBJ2-7; 7 positions agree with TRBD2. The V and J ends lost 1 base and 0 bases, in that order; junction bases with no gene match: 9. The CDR3 runs 17 residues. Germline CDR1 and CDR2: MGHRA and YSYEKL. The CDR3 loop is CASSQVPSGGSSYEQYF. The CDR3 nucleotides are TGCGCCAGCAGCCAAGTTCCTAGCGGAGGAAGCTCCTACGAGCAGTACTTC.

In the case of this clone: Other DNA variants within this sample encode the same CDR3. The gene calls are TRBV2 and TRBJ1-1; the D gene is possibly TRBD1 (6 bases). This CDR3 contains 13 residues. The germline V and J ends were trimmed by 4 bases and 1 base, with 7 bases remaining between them. The germline V gene has CDR1 SNHLY and CDR2 FYNNEI. The CDR3 nucleotides are TGTGCCAGCAGTGCGGACAGGAACACTGAAGCTTTCTTT. This encodes CASSADRNTEAFF.

V usage is TRBV7-9 and J usage is TRBJ2-1, with D perhaps matching TRBD1 (5 bases). Trimming shortened V by 5 bases and J by 7 bases, and 15 bases separated the two germline ends. This CDR3 is built from 14 residues. The germline CDR1 and CDR2 sequences are SEHNR and FQNEAQ (reference sequence). The CDR3 nucleotides read TGTGCCAGCAGCCCAGGGAAAGGGTCGAATGAGCAGTTCTTC. This encodes CASSPGKGSNEQFF.

The V gene is TRBV7-6, the J gene TRBJ2-2; D is undetermined. Trimming cost V 3 bases and J 7 bases, with 15 bases left between them. CDR3 size: 15 residues. Per the germline V gene, CDR1 is SGHVS and CDR2 is FNYEAQ. The DNA for the CDR3 is TGTGCCAGCAGCTTGCACCGGACCGGCTACGGGGAGCTGTTTTTT. This codes for CASSLHRTGYGELFF.

The genes are TRBV30 and TRBJ1-1; D remains ambiguous. V lost 3 bases, J lost 0 bases, and 8 bases lay in between. CDR1 and CDR2 (germline): GTSNPN, SVGIG (reference sequence). The CDR3 extends over 13 amino acids. CDR3 nucleotides: TGTGCCTGGAGCGCCCTCCTGAACACTGAAGCTTTCTTT. Translation: CAWSALLNTEAFF.